This entry lists 21 T cell receptor beta chains sequenced from one sample in a study of identical twins. TCRdb independently ran MiXCR on the 5' RACE reads; one entry per CDR3 protein. The sample records 400,000 to 500,000 distinct CDR3 sequences, about a fifth being singletons. The specimen was naive T cells sorted from blood. These receptors came from a man aged 45 to 65 in good health.

This clonotype was observed a handful of times. The J gene is TRBJ2-2, the V gene TRBV10-3; a possible D gene is TRBD1 (6 bases). From germline, CDR1 is ENHRY and CDR2 SYGVKD. There are 14 residues in the CDR3. Trimming stripped 5 bases from V and 4 bases from J, with 11 bases between. DNA for the CDR3: TGTGCCATCAGTTACGGACAGACCACCGGGGAGCTGTTTTTT. It specifies CAISYGQTTGELFF.

This clonotype showed up many times. The chain couples TRBV15 to TRBJ2-5; no clear D. Germline V gene sequence: CDR1 LNHNV, CDR2 YYDKDF (reference sequence). V was pared by 0 bases and J by 0 bases, with 8 bases between. The CDR3 loop spans 15 amino acids. CDR3 sequence reads: CATSRDVQNQETQYF. CDR3 in DNA: TGTGCCACCAGCAGAGATGTGCAGAACCAAGAGACCCAGTACTTC.

This clonotype was picked up many times. This chain connects TRBV6-6 to TRBJ1-1; no clear D gene. CDR3 length: 11 amino acids. The V and J ends lost 0 bases and 7 bases respectively, with 3 bases between them. The germline gives CDR1 MNHNY, CDR2 SVGAGI (reference sequence). CDR3 DNA: TGTGCCAGCAGTTACTCTGGTGAAGCTTTCTTT. Residues: CASSYSGEAFF.

The table lists this clonotype with a few counts. The chain recombines TRBV5-5 with TRBJ2-1; TRBD1 agrees at 7 bases. V gave up 4 bases and J gave up 13 bases; unmatched junction bases: 8. CDR1 is SGHKS, CDR2 YYEKEE, per germline (reference sequence). CDR3 size: 12 residues. CDR3 in DNA: TGTGCCAGCAGCCTAGAGACAGGGTCCCAGTTCTTC. It codes for CASSLETGSQFF. The full variable domain, in which reference TRBV5-5 and TRBJ2-1 provide the parts outside the CDR3, is DAGVTQSPTHLIKTRGQQVTLRCSPISGHKSVSWYQQVLGQGPQFIFQYYEKEERGRGNFPDRFSARQFPNYSSELNVNALLLGDSALYLCASSLETGSQFFGPGTRLTVL.

There are a few counts of this clonotype. This CDR3 reads CSASSEPLAGVGMWGDTQYF. DNA for the CDR3: TGCAGTGCTAGTTCGGAACCACTAGCGGGAGTCGGAATGTGGGGAGATACGCAGTATTTT. V usage is TRBV20-1 and J usage is TRBJ2-3, with TRBD2 matching 11 bases. J lost 5 bases, V lost 3 bases, and 22 bases had no gene match. Germline V gene lookup returns CDR1 DFQATT and CDR2 SNEGSKA (reference sequence). The CDR3 runs to 20 residues.

V and J are TRBV20-1 and TRBJ2-7, with D possibly TRBD1 on 7 matching bases. Germline V gene sequence: CDR1 DFQATT, CDR2 SNEGSKA (reference sequence). V shed 0 bases and J shed 3 bases, with 15 bases lying between them. CDR3 length: 15 amino acids. CDR3 residues: CSARDSQGGFYEQYF. As DNA, the CDR3 is TGCAGTGCTAGAGATAGCCAGGGGGGTTTCTACGAGCAGTACTTC.

This clonotype showed up just a few times. This sequence joins TRBV6-2 or TRBV6-3 and TRBJ2-1, with TRBD2 matching over 7 bases. The germline CDR1 and CDR2 sequences are MNHEY and SVGEGT. J lost 0 bases, V lost 10 bases, and 12 bases had no gene match. The CDR3 consists of 16 residues. CDR3 nucleotides: TGTGCCACCATACGTCGGGGGGTCCTCTCCTACAATGAGCAGTTCTTC. Translated, it gives CATIRRGVLSYNEQFF.

This clonotype was counted only a few times. This rearrangement joins TRBV29-1 to TRBJ2-5; the D gene is possibly TRBD2 (6 bases). Trimming pared 1 base from V and 4 bases from J, leaving 7 bases between. The germline CDR1 and CDR2 sequences are SQVTM and ANQGSEA. This CDR3 region has 12 residues. The CDR3 DNA reads TGCAGCGTTGAAGGGGAGGCAGAGACCCAGTACTTC. Residues: CSVEGEAETQYF.

This clonotype was counted between two and nine times. The rearrangement uses TRBV10-3 and TRBJ2-1; 7 nucleotides match TRBD2. The germline gives CDR1 ENHRY, CDR2 SYGVKD. After removal of 0 bases from V and 4 bases from J, the junction contained 6 bases not matched to a gene. The length of the CDR3 is 16 residues. The CDR3 reads CAISESLGGGYNEQFF. Here the CDR3 DNA reads TGTGCCATCAGTGAGTCGTTGGGGGGGGGATACAATGAGCAGTTCTTC.

The J gene is TRBJ2-7, the V gene TRBV14; no clear D gene. Germline CDR1 reads SGHDN; CDR2 reads FVKESK. The CDR3 covers 11 residues. Trimming took 2 bases from V and 7 from J, leaving 6 bases between them. CDR3 DNA: TGTGCCAGCAGCCAATTCTGGGAGCAGTACTTC. Translation: CASSQFWEQYF.

The table lists this clonotype with many counts. The chain employs TRBV12-3 or TRBV12-4 and TRBJ1-4; D remains unclear. Trimming cost V 3 bases and J 5 bases, with 25 bases left between them. This CDR3 spans 19 amino acids. CDR3 in DNA: TGTGCCAGCAGTTTCGTTTCCGGGAAGGTACAGAACACGAATGAAAAACTGTTTTTT. It is translated as CASSFVSGKVQNTNEKLFF.

This clonotype was detected ten times or more. The chain combines TRBV28 with TRBJ2-3, with TRBD2 matching over 10 bases. Germline V CDR1 and CDR2: MDHEN, SYDVKM. This CDR3 is 14 amino acids long. With V trimmed by 3 bases and J by 6 bases, 3 bases remained unmatched. The CDR3 DNA reads TGTGCCAGCAGTTTGGGGACTAGCGCCGATACGCAGTATTTT. It yields the protein CASSLGTSADTQYF.

This clonotype was recorded many times. The V and J genes are TRBV5-1 and TRBJ2-7, with D possibly TRBD2 on 7 matching bases. The CDR3 runs to 12 residues. Germline loops: CDR1 SGHRS, CDR2 YFSETQ. V was pared by 3 bases and J by 5 bases, with 9 bases between. In nucleotides, the CDR3 is TGCGCCAGCAGCTCCGGGGGGCACGAGCAGTACTTC. It codes for CASSSGGHEQYF. Using reference TRBV5-1 and TRBJ2-7 for the parts outside the CDR3, the full variable domain is KAGVTQTPRYLIKTRGQQVTLSCSPISGHRSVSWYQQTPGQGLQFLFEYFSETQRNKGNFPGRFSGRQFSNSRSEMNVSTLELGDSALYLCASSSGGHEQYFGPGTRLTVT.

This sequence joins TRBV7-8 and TRBJ2-7; the match to TRBD1 covers 9 bases. This CDR3 has 15 residues. From germline, CDR1 is SGHVS and CDR2 FQNEAQ. With V trimmed by 4 bases and J by 6 bases, 10 bases remained unmatched. The CDR3 region is CASSYTGQGRGEQYF. In nucleotides, the CDR3 is TGTGCCAGCAGCTATACGGGACAGGGCCGGGGCGAGCAGTACTTC.

As DNA, the CDR3 is TGTGCCAGCAGTTTATACGGGCGGGGAGACAATGAGCAGTTCTTC. Its protein is CASSLYGRGDNEQFF. The chain carries TRBV28 and TRBJ2-1; TRBD2 might be the D (6 bases). From germline, CDR1 is MDHEN and CDR2 SYDVKM. The CDR3 sequence is 15 residues long. V lost 1 base and J lost 5, with 12 bases in between.

This clonotype was observed a handful of times. The V and J genes are TRBV9 and TRBJ2-7, with a weak D call TRBD2 (6 bases). CDR3 length equals 15 residues. V was pared by 1 base and J by 3 bases, with 14 bases between. Per germline, CDR1 SGDLS and CDR2 YYNGEE. The CDR3 nucleotides read TGTGCCAGCAGCGTAACGGGACTCCCTGACTACGAGCAGTACTTC. This codes for CASSVTGLPDYEQYF.

The chain recombines TRBV24-1 with TRBJ2-2; D is unclear. The germline V gene has CDR1 KGHDR and CDR2 SFDVKD. This CDR3 contains 13 residues. V was cut by 6 bases and J by 7 bases, with 11 bases left in between. The CDR3 coding sequence is TGTGCCACCAGTCGAGATTCCCTCGGGGAGCTGTTTTTT. Amino acids: CATSRDSLGELFF.

This clonotype was counted a few times. This chain uses TRBV11-2 with TRBJ2-5; D may be TRBD1 (5 bases). The germline V and J ends were trimmed by 1 base and 5 bases, with 8 bases remaining between them. The CDR3 covers 13 residues. Germline V CDR1 and CDR2: SGHAT, FQNNGV. The CDR3 nucleotides read TGTGCCAGCAGCTTAGCCCAGGGCGAGACCCAGTACTTC. This codes for CASSLAQGETQYF. Together with reference TRBV11-2 and TRBJ2-5, the CDR3 gives the full variable domain: EAGVAQSPRYKIIEKRQSVAFWCNPISGHATLYWYQQILGQGPKLLIQFQNNGVVDDSQLPKDRFSAERLKGVDSTLKIQPAKLEDSAVYLCASSLAQGETQYFGPGTRLLVL.

Many counts were recorded for this clonotype. The J gene is TRBJ2-3, the V gene TRBV11-2; 8 nucleotides align to TRBD2. The germline V gene has CDR1 SGHAT and CDR2 FQNNGV. The CDR3 has 13 residues. V shed 5 bases, J shed 4 bases, and the junction held 2 bases outside the gene matches. CDR3 bases: TGTGCCAGCAGCATAGCGGGACCAGATACGCAGTATTTT. Protein: CASSIAGPDTQYF. Variable domain in full (rest from reference TRBV11-2 and TRBJ2-3): EAGVAQSPRYKIIEKRQSVAFWCNPISGHATLYWYQQILGQGPKLLIQFQNNGVVDDSQLPKDRFSAERLKGVDSTLKIQPAKLEDSAVYLCASSIAGPDTQYFGPGTRLTVL.

This clonotype came up many times. The chain has TRBV20-1 and TRBJ1-1, with D perhaps TRBD1 (6 bases). CDR3 size: 16 residues. Per the germline V gene, CDR1 is DFQATT and CDR2 is SNEGSKA (reference sequence). V was trimmed by 5 bases and J by 1 base, leaving 20 bases between them. CDR3 loop: CSAGRQAGGGNTEAFF. CDR3 in DNA: TGCAGTGCTGGTAGACAGGCGGGAGGGGGGAACACTGAAGCTTTCTTT.

This clonotype was recorded many times. The chain couples TRBV7-2 to TRBJ1-1, with 7 bases lining up with TRBD1. Germline lookup yields CDR1 SGHTA and CDR2 FQGNSA. V trimming: 5 bases; J trimming: 1 base; junction bases outside the gene matches: 4. This CDR3 is 14 amino acids long. CDR3 residues: CASSLNRGNTEAFF. CDR3 DNA sequence: TGTGCCAGCAGCCTCAACAGGGGGAACACTGAAGCTTTCTTT.